This passage covers 25 T cell receptor beta chains from one sample sequenced in a study of blood T cell repertoires in COVID-19. Clones were read by immunoSEQ multiplex PCR, and TCRdb kept only the in-frame ones, dropping some. The sample yields some 260,000 clones, 75% to 90% seen once. Sequencing was done on a sample of PBMCs or T cells enriched from blood (not recorded which). The receptors were gathered from a man in his forties who had recovered from COVID-19.

The chain is built from TRBV27 and TRBJ2-3; 7 nucleotides align to TRBD1. The CDR3 length is 15 residues. Germline assignment: CDR1 MNHEY and CDR2 SMNVEV (reference sequence). V gave up 5 bases and J gave up 2 bases; unmatched junction bases: 7. The CDR3 reads CASSQPGQLTDTQYF. CDR3 bases: TGTGCCAGCAGTCAGCCGGGACAGCTCACAGATACGCAGTATTTT.

This chain uses TRBV29-1 with TRBJ2-1; D not resolved. The germline CDR1 and CDR2 sequences are SQVTM and ANQGSEA. This CDR3 comprises 12 residues. The V end lost 6 bases, the J end lost 0 bases, and 6 bases lay between the germline ends. The CDR3 sequence: CSVRSSYNEQFF. CDR3 nucleotides: TGCAGCGTCAGAAGCTCCTACAATGAGCAGTTCTTC.

The rearrangement joins TRBV6-5 to TRBJ1-5, with TRBD1 as a possible D gene (5 bases). This CDR3 is 14 amino acids long. Looked up from germline, CDR1 is MNHEY and CDR2 is SVGAGI. Trimming cost V 8 bases and J 7 bases, with 18 bases left between them. The chain's CDR3 is CASGPGLDSQPQHF. The CDR3 DNA is TGTGCCAGCGGACCGGGACTGGATAGCCAGCCCCAGCATTTT.

The rearrangement links TRBV4-2 to TRBJ1-6; D gene uncertain. The V and J ends lost 6 bases and 0 bases respectively, with 12 bases between them. The CDR3 runs 16 residues. The germline V gene encodes CDR1 LGHNA and CDR2 YNFKEQ. The CDR3 sequence: CASRQNSDSYNSPLHF. In nucleotides, the CDR3 is TGTGCCAGCAGACAGAACAGTGACTCCTATAATTCACCCCTCCACTTT.

The chain uses TRBV19 and TRBJ1-3; D call uncertain. Germline assignment: CDR1 LNHDA and CDR2 SQIVND (reference sequence). The CDR3 is made up of 16 amino acids. V lost 10 bases and J lost 0, with 19 bases in between. CDR3 in amino acids: CATAPPGIHSGNTIYF. The CDR3 DNA is TGTGCCACCGCCCCGCCCGGGATCCACTCTGGAAACACCATATATTTT.

This clone was recorded once. The CDR3 region is CASSGAGTGVGGYTF. DNA of the CDR3: TGTGCCAGCAGTGGGGCCGGGACAGGGGTTGGTGGCTACACCTTC. V is TRBV28 and J is TRBJ1-2; 10 nucleotides align to TRBD1. The CDR3 consists of 15 residues. The trim removed 5 bases at V and 7 bases at J, leaving 10 bases unmatched. CDR1 and CDR2 (germline): MDHEN, SYDVKM.

The V call is TRBV9, the J call TRBJ2-2; possible D gene TRBD2, 7 bases. The CDR3 contains 16 residues. Germline values: CDR1 SGDLS, CDR2 YYNGEE. The V gene lost 3 bases and the J gene lost 3 bases, with 15 bases spanning the gap. The DNA of the CDR3 is TGTGCCAGCAGCGCGGACGGGGGGCCGGACACCGGGGAGCTGTTTTTT. Translated: CASSADGGPDTGELFF. The whole variable domain, remainder taken from reference TRBV9 and TRBJ2-2, is DSGVTQTPKHLITATGQRVTLRCSPRSGDLSVYWYQQSLDQGLQFLIQYYNGEERAKGNILERFSAQQFPDLHSELNLSSLELGDSALYFCASSADGGPDTGELFFGEGSRLTVL.

This clone occurred a few times. The V gene is TRBV27, the J gene TRBJ2-1, with TRBD2 matching 9 bases. This CDR3 is built from 14 residues. Germline loops: CDR1 MNHEY, CDR2 SMNVEV (reference sequence). J gave up 6 bases and V 7 bases, and 7 bases lay outside the gene matches. The CDR3 reads CASIPSGEINEQFF. For the CDR3, the DNA is TGTGCCAGCATTCCTAGCGGGGAAATCAATGAGCAGTTCTTC.

This clone was seen just once. This chain uses TRBV20-1 with TRBJ2-3; D remains ambiguous. The CDR3 extends over 13 amino acids. Per the germline V gene, CDR1 is DFQATT and CDR2 is SNEGSKA (reference sequence). With 3 bases removed from V and 1 base from J, the gap between germline ends came to 8 bases. The CDR3 is CSASTMGTDTQYF. The DNA of the CDR3 is TGCAGTGCTAGTACAATGGGCACAGATACGCAGTATTTT.

This clone was counted a single time. This sequence joins TRBV10-3 and TRBJ2-5, with TRBD1 matching 8 bases. The germline V gene encodes CDR1 ENHRY and CDR2 SYGVKD. With 8 bases clipped from V and 5 bases from J, the junction kept 13 bases outside the gene matches. The CDR3 spans 15 residues. CDR3 DNA: TGTGCCATCGGTGTTTGGCAGGGGGCAGGGGAGACCCAGTACTTC. It specifies CAIGVWQGAGETQYF.

The chain is built from TRBV28 and TRBJ1-4; possible D gene TRBD1, 5 bases. CDR3 size: 15 residues. Germline assignment: CDR1 MDHEN and CDR2 SYDVKM. V lost 3 bases and J 3 bases, leaving 11 bases between the germline ends. The CDR3 spells CASSFLDSPNEKLFF. The CDR3 DNA reads TGTGCCAGCAGTTTTCTAGACAGCCCTAATGAAAAACTGTTTTTT.

The chain employs TRBV27 and TRBJ1-1; D may be TRBD1 (6 bases). V was clipped by 4 bases and J by 2 bases, with 8 bases between them. This CDR3 comprises 13 residues. CDR1 and CDR2 from the germline V gene are MNHEY and SMNVEV (reference sequence). The CDR3 nucleotides are TGTGCCAGCAGTTCGGACAGAAACACTGAAGCTTTCTTT. Translated: CASSSDRNTEAFF.

This clone was found a few times. This chain links TRBV5-1 with TRBJ1-1; D perhaps matches TRBD1 (6 bases). The germline V gene has CDR1 SGHRS and CDR2 YFSETQ. CDR3 size: 15 residues. Trimming took 1 base from V and 1 from J, leaving 11 bases between them. The CDR3 nucleotides are TGCGCCAGCAGCTTGACAGGGTCCGGGAACACTGAAGCTTTCTTT. It translates to CASSLTGSGNTEAFF.

The chain joins TRBV20-1 to TRBJ1-6; D possibly corresponds to TRBD1 (6 bases). The CDR3 contains 15 residues. V lost 3 bases, J lost 4 bases, and 13 bases lay in between. CDR1 and CDR2 (germline): DFQATT, SNEGSKA (reference sequence). For the CDR3, the DNA is TGCAGTGCTAGTGATATACAGGGATATAATTCACCCCTCCACTTT. Residues: CSASDIQGYNSPLHF.

The chain carries TRBV25-1 and TRBJ1-5, with D uncertain. Germline values: CDR1 MGHDK, CDR2 SYGVNS. The CDR3 runs 15 residues. V was shortened by 3 bases and J by 1 base, with 10 bases between the two germline ends. Written as DNA, the CDR3 is TGTGCCAGCAGTGAGGGAGATCGGAGCAATCAGCCCCAGCATTTT. Protein product: CASSEGDRSNQPQHF.

This chain links TRBV5-6 with TRBJ2-3; 12 bases agree with TRBD2. The CDR3 has 16 residues. Germline V gives CDR1 SGHDT, CDR2 YYEEEE. Trimming at V came to 4 bases and at J to 0 bases, leaving 3 bases not matched to a gene. The CDR3 protein is CASSPGTSGSTDTQYF. The DNA of the CDR3 is TGTGCCAGCAGCCCGGGGACTAGCGGGAGCACAGATACGCAGTATTTT.

CDR3 DNA: TGTGCCAGCAGTTACTCGATGTCGGTGAACTATGGCTACACCTTC. Its protein is CASSYSMSVNYGYTF. V and J are TRBV6-5 and TRBJ1-2; no clear D gene. Trimming shortened V by 0 bases and J by 2 bases, and 10 bases separated the two germline ends. CDR3 length equals 15 residues. The germline V gene has CDR1 MNHEY and CDR2 SVGAGI.

This CDR3 is CAIRGDRGLRESEAFF. The CDR3 nucleotides are TGTGCCATCAGGGGAGACAGGGGGCTTCGGGAAAGTGAAGCTTTCTTT. The V and J genes are TRBV10-3 and TRBJ1-1; 10 bases fit TRBD1. The CDR3 has 16 amino acids. Per the germline V gene, CDR1 is ENHRY and CDR2 is SYGVKD. V dropped 6 bases and J dropped 7; count of bases not matched to a gene: 14.

The V and J genes are TRBV7-3 and TRBJ2-5; D gene ambiguous. V lost 0 bases and J 0 bases, leaving 8 bases between the germline ends. Germline CDR1 is SGHTA and CDR2 is FQGTGA. The CDR3 has 15 residues. For the CDR3, the DNA is TGTGCCAGCAGCTTAACGACTGGGTACCAAGAGACCCAGTACTTC. Its translation is CASSLTTGYQETQYF. The complete variable domain, with remaining parts taken from reference TRBV7-3 and TRBJ2-5, reads GAGVSQTPSNKVTEKGKYVELRCDPISGHTALYWYRQSLGQGPEFLIYFQGTGAADDSGLPNDRFFAVRPEGSVSTLKIQRTERGDSAVYLCASSLTTGYQETQYFGPGTRLLVL.

This clone is a singleton in its sample. This chain uses TRBV21-1 with TRBJ2-1; the tabulated D call, TRBD1, remains unverified against the DNA. TRBV21-1 represents a pseudogene. This CDR3 has 17 amino acids. CDR3 bases: TGTGCCAGCAGCAAAGCCCCCGACAGGTTACCCCGCAATGAGCAGTTCTTC. This sequence encodes CASSKAPDRLPRNEQFF.

V is TRBV11-2 and J is TRBJ1-1; unclear D gene. CDR3 length equals 17 residues. Trimming stripped 1 base from V and 0 bases from J, with 15 bases between. The germline V gene encodes CDR1 SGHAT and CDR2 FQNNGV. CDR3 nucleotides: TGTGCCAGCAGCTTAGCAGGCAGGAACCGAATGAACACTGAAGCTTTCTTT. The encoded protein is CASSLAGRNRMNTEAFF. The whole variable domain, remainder taken from reference TRBV11-2 and TRBJ1-1, is EAGVAQSPRYKIIEKRQSVAFWCNPISGHATLYWYQQILGQGPKLLIQFQNNGVVDDSQLPKDRFSAERLKGVDSTLKIQPAKLEDSAVYLCASSLAGRNRMNTEAFFGQGTRLTVV.

This sequence joins TRBV7-3 and TRBJ2-1; no clear D. Trimming shortened V by 0 bases and J by 0 bases, and 9 bases separated the two germline ends. The CDR3 is 16 amino acids. Germline assignment: CDR1 SGHTA and CDR2 FQGTGA. The CDR3 reads CASSLTPASSYNEQFF. As DNA, the CDR3 is TGTGCCAGCAGCTTAACACCCGCGAGCTCCTACAATGAGCAGTTCTTC.

The gene calls are TRBV11-2 and TRBJ2-1, with D possibly matching TRBD2 (5 bases). The CDR3 is made up of 15 amino acids. Trimming left V 1 base short and J 8 bases short, with 15 bases between. CDR1 is SGHAT, CDR2 FQNNGV, per germline. CDR3 nucleotide sequence: TGTGCCAGCAGCTTAGGAGGGCTAGCCGTGGATGAGCAGTTCTTC. Protein sequence: CASSLGGLAVDEQFF.

The V gene is TRBV27, the J gene TRBJ2-4; 11 positions agree with TRBD2. Trimming removed 5 bases from V and 5 bases from J; junction bases left unmatched: 2. The CDR3 loop spans 14 amino acids. The germline V gene has CDR1 MNHEY and CDR2 SMNVEV (reference sequence). CDR3 in DNA: TGTGCCAGCAGTCATAGCGGGGGGGAAAACATTCAGTACTTC. Amino acids: CASSHSGGENIQYF.

This rearrangement joins TRBV3-1 (or the pseudogene TRBV3-2) to TRBJ2-5; 12 positions match TRBD1. This CDR3 region has 15 residues. In germline, CDR1 is LGHDT, CDR2 YNNKEL (reference sequence). The V segment lost 4 bases and the J segment 5 bases; nucleotides outside the gene matches: 5. The CDR3 protein is CASSPRDRGHETQYF. CDR3 in DNA: TGTGCCAGCAGCCCCCGGGACAGGGGGCACGAGACCCAGTACTTC.